This TCR beta chain came from a study of shared clonotypes between healthy human individuals. The germline CDR1 and CDR2 sequences are SGHTA and FQGNSA. Trimming took 5 bases from V and 2 from J, leaving 9 bases between them. The CDR3 contains 13 residues. Concerning this clone itself: The target antigen is unknown. This sequence may be a read error, since a much larger clone differs from it by one base.

Study results and limitations: Specimens sampled were limited to blood, with tissue repertoires likely differing.

Some clones are missing from TCRdb's copy, which holds only in-frame ones; the method was immunoSEQ multiplex PCR. The repertoire holds fewer than 600,000 clones, with roughly 72% as singletons. The sequencing input was PBMCs. The V call is TRBV7-2, the J call TRBJ1-2; D perhaps matches TRBD1 (6 bases). This clonotype was obtained from a woman in her thirties or forties in good health. Some clones in this sample may be carry-over from other donors' samples. The CDR3 loop reads CASSRDTNYGYTF. DNA for the CDR3: TGTGCCAGCAGCCGGGACACCAACTATGGCTACACCTTC.